These 15 T cell receptor beta chains were all obtained from the same sample, sequenced in a study of PD-L1 blockade in urothelial cancer. Repertoires were generated with immunoSEQ multiplex PCR, while TCRdb's copy carries only in-frame clones and drops some. The sample records roughly 39,000 clones, roughly nine tenths being singletons. Time point noted: pretreatment peripheral blood. Sequencing was performed on PBMCs, taken around atezolizumab (anti-PD-L1) treatment. These receptors originate from a woman aged 55-69 years with urothelial cancer.

The rearrangement joins TRBV1 to TRBJ2-4; whether TRBD2, the table's D call, matches the DNA was not checked. TRBV1 constitutes a pseudogene. CDR3 length: 18 amino acids. Written as DNA, the CDR3 is TGCACCAGCAGGTTCGTTAGCGGGAATACCTTAGCCAAAAACATTCAGTACTTC. This encodes CTSRFVSGNTLAKNIQYF.

This sequence joins TRBV7-9 and TRBJ2-7, with D tentatively TRBD2 (5 bases). The germline V and J ends were trimmed by 5 bases and 6 bases, with 11 bases remaining between them. This CDR3 contains 12 residues. CDR1 is SEHNR, CDR2 FQNEAQ, per germline (reference sequence). CDR3 coding DNA: TGTGCCAGCAGCCCAGTGGCGGGCGAGCAGTACTTC. Its translation is CASSPVAGEQYF.

The rearrangement uses TRBV5-6 and TRBJ1-1; 7 bases line up with TRBD1. V gave up 5 bases and J gave up 3 bases; unmatched junction bases: 10. This CDR3 has 15 amino acids. Germline V CDR1 and CDR2: SGHDT, YYEEEE. CDR3 sequence reads: CASRWTGGLDTEAFF. DNA of the CDR3: TGTGCCAGCAGGTGGACAGGAGGGTTGGACACTGAAGCTTTCTTT.

This chain uses TRBV25-1 with TRBJ1-3; maybe TRBD1 (6 bases). Trimming pared 4 bases from V and 0 bases from J, leaving 10 bases between. This CDR3 is built from 15 residues. Germline V CDR1 and CDR2: MGHDK, SYGVNS. CDR3 coding DNA: TGTGCCAGCAGTGGAGGACAGCACTCTGGAAACACCATATATTTT. Translated, it gives CASSGGQHSGNTIYF. Full variable domain (rest looked up from reference TRBV25-1 and TRBJ1-3): EADIYQTPRYLVIGTGKKITLECSQTMGHDKMYWYQQDPGMELHLIHYSYGVNSTEKGDLSSESTVSRIRTEHFPLTLESARPSHTSQYLCASSGGQHSGNTIYFGEGSWLTVV.

The chain carries TRBV27 and TRBJ2-5; 7 nucleotides match TRBD2. Germline CDR1 reads MNHEY; CDR2 reads SMNVEV (reference sequence). The CDR3 loop spans 16 amino acids. J lost 5 bases, V lost 5 bases, and 14 bases had no gene match. The CDR3 DNA is TGTGCCAGCAGTCTGTCGGGGGAGGGCCTTCTGGAGACCCAGTACTTC. Amino acid sequence: CASSLSGEGLLETQYF.

V gene TRBV6-5 combines with J gene TRBJ2-7, with TRBD1 matching over 9 bases. J lost 6 bases, V lost 2 bases, and 5 bases had no gene match. Germline CDR1 is MNHEY and CDR2 is SVGAGI. The CDR3 consists of 14 residues. This chain's CDR3 is CASSYKQGALEQYF. For the CDR3, the DNA is TGTGCCAGCAGTTACAAACAGGGGGCTCTCGAGCAGTACTTC.

The genes are TRBV6-1 and TRBJ2-5; 10 bases map to TRBD2. Germline V CDR1 and CDR2: MNHNS, SASEGT. V was clipped by 4 bases and J by 4 bases; unmatched bases: 9. The CDR3 is 16 amino acids. The DNA of the CDR3 is TGTGCCAGCAGTGTGGGGACTAGCGCCCGGGGAGAGACCCAGTACTTC. It specifies CASSVGTSARGETQYF.

This clone was observed a single time. J is TRBJ1-1 and V is TRBV5-4, with D tentatively TRBD1 (6 bases). Trimming shortened V by 4 bases and J by 0 bases, and 10 bases separated the two germline ends. The CDR3 sequence is 14 residues long. Germline loops: CDR1 SGHNT, CDR2 YYREEE (reference sequence). CDR3 in amino acids: CASSPRQVNTEAFF. CDR3 DNA sequence: TGTGCCAGCAGCCCAAGACAGGTGAACACTGAAGCTTTCTTT.

The genes are TRBV9 and TRBJ2-5, with 9 bases that match TRBD2. This CDR3 is built from 15 residues. The junction had 7 bases not matched to a gene; V was cut back by 4 bases and J by 3 bases. Germline-derived CDR1 and CDR2 are SGDLS and YYNGEE. CDR3 region: CASSFTAGGKETQYF. The CDR3 bases are TGTGCCAGCAGCTTCACAGCGGGAGGAAAAGAGACCCAGTACTTC.

V gene TRBV5-4 combines with J gene TRBJ2-1; no definite D call. The V end was cut by 0 bases, the J end by 7 bases, with 8 bases between. Germline-derived CDR1 and CDR2 are SGHNT and YYREEE (reference sequence). The CDR3 is 13 residues long. The CDR3 loop is CASSLDSSNEQFF. The CDR3 DNA is TGTGCCAGCAGCTTGGACTCGAGTAATGAGCAGTTCTTC.

This chain connects TRBV19 to TRBJ2-2, with TRBD2 matching over 10 bases. CDR1 is LNHDA, CDR2 SQIVND, per germline (reference sequence). Trimming cost V 4 bases and J 1 base; bases outside gene matches: 9. The CDR3 has 18 residues. CDR3 in DNA: TGTGCCAGTAGTAGGAGGACAGGACTAGCGGTGAACACCGGGGAGCTGTTTTTT. Amino acids: CASSRRTGLAVNTGELFF.

The chain is built from TRBV6-5 and TRBJ2-7, with D perhaps TRBD2 (7 bases). V lost 6 bases, J lost 6 bases, and 15 bases lay in between. The CDR3 consists of 13 residues. From germline, CDR1 is MNHEY and CDR2 SVGAGI. CDR3 nucleotides: TGTGCCAGCAGCCCCCCCGGGGGGCGCGAGCAGTACTTC. This translates into CASSPPGGREQYF.

The chain links TRBV7-8 to TRBJ1-2, with no clear D. CDR3 length: 16 residues. Trimming stripped 5 bases from V and 0 bases from J, with 16 bases between. Germline V gives CDR1 SGHVS, CDR2 FQNEAQ. The CDR3 nucleotides are TGTGCCAGCAGCCCCCCGGCGGGTCAGCCTAACTATGGCTACACCTTC. The encoded protein is CASSPPAGQPNYGYTF.

This chain uses TRBV7-9 with TRBJ1-2, with D unclear. CDR1 is SEHNR, CDR2 FQNEAQ, per germline (reference sequence). V lost 4 bases and J lost 2, with 17 bases in between. The CDR3 sequence is 16 residues long. The CDR3 coding sequence is TGTGCCAGCAGCTCTACCCCTCCGTCGGAGAACTATGGCTACACCTTC. Translation gives CASSSTPPSENYGYTF.

The chain carries TRBV5-1 and TRBJ2-6; D is unclear. The V end was cut by 0 bases, the J end by 2 bases, with 9 bases between. The CDR3 length is 16 residues. The V gene's germline CDR1 is SGHRS and CDR2 YFSETQ. CDR3 amino acids: CASSLARHPGANVLTF. DNA of the CDR3: TGCGCCAGCAGCTTGGCTAGGCACCCTGGGGCCAACGTCCTGACTTTC.